The 25 T cell receptor beta chains in this list originate from one sample, sequenced in a study of shared clonotypes between healthy human individuals (dated by TCRdb to 2018 to 2021). The library relied on the immunoSEQ multiplex PCR assay. The table comes from immuneACCESS by way of TCRdb, which keeps in-frame sequences with V and J called. Part of the clones is missing from these tables; in studies checked, under half for an unresolved V gene and the rest for unknown reasons. The sample table shows over a million clones, and around 98.5% are seen once. Together, the top ten hold 0.36% of the sample. Sequencing was carried out using naive CD4+ T cells sorted from blood. According to the study, the label for this sample's cell subset or site signals: CD45RA+ positively selected. All receptors derive from a man in his thirties or forties in good health.

V usage is TRBV7-2 and J usage is TRBJ2-4; 8 positions match TRBD2. The CDR3 extends over 16 amino acids. Germline-derived CDR1 and CDR2 are SGHTA and FQGNSA. With V trimmed by 5 bases and J by 3 bases, 9 bases remained unmatched. The CDR3, as DNA: TGTGCCAGCAGCCTGGTTACTAGCGGTGGCAAAAACATTCAGTACTTC. Protein: CASSLVTSGGKNIQYF.

This chain links TRBV28 with TRBJ2-2; D gene uncertain. The CDR3 length is 14 residues. V gave up 1 base and J gave up 6 bases, with 9 bases separating them. In germline, CDR1 is MDHEN, CDR2 SYDVKM. As DNA, the CDR3 is TGTGCCAGCAGTTTATCACTCGGCCCCGGGGAGCTGTTTTTT. Translated: CASSLSLGPGELFF.

The rearrangement joins TRBV5-4 to TRBJ2-3; possibly TRBD1 or TRBD2 for D (7 bases each). Trimming removed 3 bases at V and 3 bases at J, with 11 bases between. Germline loops: CDR1 SGHNT, CDR2 YYREEE (reference sequence). This CDR3 comprises 14 residues. CDR3 in DNA: TGTGCCAGCAGCTACCAGGGGGGGACAGATACGCAGTATTTT. Translated: CASSYQGGTDTQYF.

This clone was observed a single time. Other DNA sequences in the same sample also yield this CDR3. This sequence joins TRBV5-1 and TRBJ2-6; 10 bases fit TRBD1. Germline CDR1 SGHRS, CDR2 YFSETQ. The V and J ends lost 4 bases and 0 bases, in that order; junction bases with no gene match: 4. The length of the CDR3 is 17 residues. CDR3 region: CASSRDRGSSGANVLTF. CDR3 DNA sequence: TGCGCCAGCAGCAGGGACAGGGGAAGCTCTGGGGCCAACGTCCTGACTTTC.

V is TRBV21-1 and J is TRBJ2-1. TRBV21-1 is assigned pseudogene status. The CDR3 is 13 amino acids. The CDR3 here is CASSKRLGNEQFF. The CDR3 DNA follows: TGTGCCAGCAGCAAACGTCTGGGCAATGAGCAGTTCTTC.

About this clone: The junction departs from germline at one end; a sequencing error may be responsible. The V and J genes are TRBV7-7 and TRBJ1-5; D is perhaps TRBD1 (5 bases). CDR3 length: 13 amino acids. The germline gives CDR1 SSHAT, CDR2 FNYEAQ (reference sequence). The CDR3 nucleotides are TGTGCTAGCAGCCGAGGGGTCGGTCAGCCCCAGCATTTT. It is translated as CASSRGVGQPQHF.

The genes are TRBV28 and TRBJ2-2; D not certain. Between the trimmed V and J ends, which lost 6 bases and 5 bases, there was a span of 10 bases. The CDR3 totals 13 residues. Germline CDR1 MDHEN, CDR2 SYDVKM. The CDR3 coding sequence is TGTGCCAGCAGGTACGACACTACCGGGGAGCTGTTTTTT. It is translated as CASRYDTTGELFF. Filled out from reference TRBV28 and TRBJ2-2, the complete variable domain reads DVKVTQSSRYLVKRTGEKVFLECVQDMDHENMFWYRQDPGLGLRLIYFSYDVKMKEKGDIPEGYSVSREKKERFSLILESASTNQTSMYLCASRYDTTGELFFGEGSRLTVL.

This chain uses TRBV9 with TRBJ2-3, with D unresolved. CDR1 SGDLS and CDR2 YYNGEE come from the germline V gene. This CDR3 is 14 amino acids long. V was trimmed by 0 bases and J by 4 bases, leaving 9 bases between them. CDR3 in DNA: TGTGCCAGCAGCGTAGGGCCGAGCGCAGATACGCAGTATTTT. Its translation: CASSVGPSADTQYF.

This chain connects TRBV7-2 to TRBJ2-1; 9 positions agree with TRBD2. Per germline, CDR1 SGHTA and CDR2 FQGNSA. The CDR3 length is 15 residues. J lost 7 bases, V lost 2 bases, and 6 bases had no gene match. The CDR3 nucleotides read TGTGCCAGCAGCTTATCCGCGGGAGGGTTTAATGAGCAGTTCTTC. It codes for CASSLSAGGFNEQFF.

The chain has TRBV18 and TRBJ2-7; D unresolved. Germline V gene data show CDR1 as KGHSH and CDR2 as LQKENI. The germline V and J ends were trimmed by 3 bases and 2 bases, with 11 bases remaining between them. CDR3 length: 14 amino acids. The CDR3 DNA sequence: TGTGCCAGCTCACCTCGGCAGGCGACCTACGAGCAGTACTTC. Its translation is CASSPRQATYEQYF.

This chain uses TRBV1 with TRBJ2-3; TRBD2, the table's D call, was not compared with the DNA. TRBV1 is assigned pseudogene status. The CDR3 covers 19 residues. The CDR3 DNA reads as TGCACCAGCGGCCTCACTAGCGGGGCCGGGCCTACTAGCACAGATACGCAGTATTTT. Amino acids: CTSGLTSGAGPTSTDTQYF.

The chain has TRBV19 and TRBJ2-1; maybe TRBD2 (6 bases). The CDR3 loop spans 14 amino acids. Germline lookup yields CDR1 LNHDA and CDR2 SQIVND (reference sequence). Trimming pared 6 bases from V and 8 bases from J, leaving 17 bases between. CDR3 sequence: CASREPGLGDEQFF. The DNA for the CDR3 is TGTGCCAGTAGGGAACCGGGACTTGGGGATGAGCAGTTCTTC.

The chain employs TRBV9 and TRBJ2-5; weak D call: TRBD1 (5 bases). The V gene's germline CDR1 is SGDLS and CDR2 YYNGEE. The CDR3 is 17 residues long. Trimming removed 0 bases at V and 1 base at J, with 16 bases between. CDR3 bases: TGTGCCAGCAGCGTAGATGGCAGGGTAAATCCCCAAGAGACCCAGTACTTC. Residues: CASSVDGRVNPQETQYF.

This chain joins TRBV11-3 and TRBJ2-2; 10 nucleotides agree with TRBD2. The junction had 6 bases not matched to a gene; V was cut back by 4 bases and J by 4 bases. Germline V gene data show CDR1 as SGHNT and CDR2 as YENEEA. The CDR3 length is 16 residues. CDR3 residues: CASSSQREGITGELFF. The DNA of the CDR3 is TGTGCCAGCAGCTCTCAGCGGGAGGGAATCACCGGGGAGCTGTTTTTT.

CDR3 amino acids: CSVGRHSYEQYF. CDR3 coding DNA: TGCAGCGTTGGACGGCACTCCTACGAGCAGTACTTC. This chain links TRBV29-1 with TRBJ2-7; no definite D call. Germline CDR1 and CDR2: SQVTM and ANQGSEA. V lost 4 bases and J lost 0, with 7 bases in between. This CDR3 comprises 12 residues.

V is TRBV28 and J is TRBJ1-1; tentatively, D is TRBD1 (5 bases). Trimming took off 4 bases at V and 4 bases at J, with 16 bases between the two ends. This CDR3 is built from 15 residues. Germline CDR1 MDHEN, CDR2 SYDVKM. The CDR3 nucleotides are TGTGCCAGCAGTTCACCCCCAGGGAGGTCCACTGAAGCTTTCTTT. Amino acid sequence: CASSSPPGRSTEAFF.

This CDR3 is CASSSIGTSGRGRYEQYF. The CDR3 bases are TGCGCCAGCAGTTCGATTGGGACTAGCGGGAGAGGCAGGTACGAGCAGTACTTC. This chain links TRBV5-1 with TRBJ2-7, with TRBD2 matching 14 bases. V shed 5 bases and J 4 bases; nucleotides not matched to a gene: 14. The CDR3 is 18 amino acids. Germline V gene sequence: CDR1 SGHRS, CDR2 YFSETQ.

The J gene is TRBJ2-5, the V gene TRBV18; D is undetermined. The CDR3 runs 15 residues. Germline values: CDR1 KGHSH, CDR2 LQKENI. V was pared by 7 bases and J by 5 bases, with 20 bases between. The CDR3 protein is CASWRGASGRETQYF. CDR3 DNA sequence: TGTGCCAGCTGGAGAGGAGCCTCAGGAAGGGAGACCCAGTACTTC.

To note about this clone: The sample carries other DNA sequences with the same CDR3. The chain employs TRBV7-2 and TRBJ2-1; D call uncertain. Germline CDR1 is SGHTA and CDR2 is FQGNSA. The CDR3 has 14 residues. Trimming stripped 0 bases from V and 4 bases from J, with 7 bases between. The CDR3 DNA reads as TGTGCCAGCAGCTTAGCGGGCTATTACAATGAGCAGTTCTTC. This codes for CASSLAGYYNEQFF. Supplemented by reference TRBV7-2 and TRBJ2-1, the full variable domain reads GAGVSQSPSNKVTEKGKDVELRCDPISGHTALYWYRQSLGQGLEFLIYFQGNSAPDKSGLPSDRFSAERTGGSVSTLTIQRTQQEDSAVYLCASSLAGYYNEQFFGPGTRLTVL.

The chain has TRBV5-1 and TRBJ2-5, with 8 bases fitting TRBD1. Per germline, CDR1 SGHRS and CDR2 YFSETQ. V shed 4 bases and J 13 bases; nucleotides not matched to a gene: 12. This CDR3 contains 13 residues. CDR3 residues: CASSAEGQGASYF. In DNA, the CDR3 is TGCGCCAGCAGCGCGGAAGGACAGGGAGCTTCGTACTTC.

V usage is TRBV5-1 and J usage is TRBJ2-1; D assignment may be TRBD1 or TRBD2 (5 bases each). The CDR3 consists of 14 residues. The V gene lost 4 bases and the J gene lost 12 bases, with 20 bases spanning the gap. Germline V gene lookup returns CDR1 SGHRS and CDR2 YFSETQ. Here the CDR3 reads CASSPGTVKPGQFF. For the CDR3, the DNA is TGCGCCAGCAGCCCTGGGACCGTCAAGCCCGGGCAGTTCTTC.

This clone has just one count. This rearrangement joins TRBV14 to TRBJ2-3; TRBD2 matches 10 bases. Per the germline V gene, CDR1 is SGHDN and CDR2 is FVKESK. J gave up 3 bases and V 5 bases, and 8 bases lay outside the gene matches. The CDR3 length is 16 residues. In DNA form, the CDR3 reads TGTGCCAGCAGCACGGCGCTAGCGGGAGAAACAGATACGCAGTATTTT. It codes for CASSTALAGETDTQYF.

This chain connects TRBV2 to TRBJ2-7, with 9 nucleotides matching TRBD2. V shed 5 bases and J 1 base; nucleotides not matched to a gene: 6. The CDR3 contains 15 residues. Germline V gene sequence: CDR1 SNHLY, CDR2 FYNNEI. CDR3 residues: CASSFRGRGSYEQYF. CDR3 coding DNA: TGTGCCAGCAGTTTCCGCGGGAGGGGTTCCTACGAGCAGTACTTC.

The gene calls are TRBV27 and TRBJ2-1, with a weak D call TRBD2 (6 bases). Trimming removed 2 bases at V and 0 bases at J, with 17 bases between. CDR3 length: 18 residues. From germline, CDR1 is MNHEY and CDR2 SMNVEV (reference sequence). CDR3 amino acids: CASSLLGGGSGSYNEQFF. The DNA for the CDR3 is TGTGCCAGCAGTTTACTGGGGGGTGGGTCGGGCTCCTACAATGAGCAGTTCTTC.

The chain recombines TRBV23-1 with TRBJ2-2; D not certain. TRBV23-1 carries the ORF label, with uncertain function. CDR3 size: 11 residues. Trimming stripped 10 bases from V and 9 bases from J, with 12 bases between. CDR3 nucleotide sequence: TGCGCCACCCAAGCAACCCGGGAGCTGTTTTTT. Protein sequence: CATQATRELFF.